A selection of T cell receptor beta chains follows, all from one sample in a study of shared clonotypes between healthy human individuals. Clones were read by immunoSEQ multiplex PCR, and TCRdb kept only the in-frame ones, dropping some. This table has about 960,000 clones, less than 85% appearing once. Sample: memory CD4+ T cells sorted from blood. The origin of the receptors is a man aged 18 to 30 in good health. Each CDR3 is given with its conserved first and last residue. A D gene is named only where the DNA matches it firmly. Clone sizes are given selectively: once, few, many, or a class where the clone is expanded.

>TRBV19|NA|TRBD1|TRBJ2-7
TGTGCCAGTCGGGACAGGGGATCCTCCGAGCAGTACTTC
CASRDRGSSEQYF
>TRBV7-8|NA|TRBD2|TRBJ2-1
TGTGCCAGCAGCTTACCCTCCAGCGGGAAAGTGGGTGAGCAGTTCTTC
CASSLPSSGKVGEQFF
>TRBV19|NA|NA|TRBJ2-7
TGTGCCAGTAGTATAGGCAAGCGGACTTCCGAGCAGTACTTC
CASSIGKRTSEQYF
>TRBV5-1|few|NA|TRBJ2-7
TGCGCCAGCAGCTGGACAGAATCGACCTTCTACGAGCAGTACTTC
CASSWTESTFYEQYF
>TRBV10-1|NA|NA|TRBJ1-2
TGCGCCAGCAGCCCCAGGGGAGGATACGGCTACACCTTC
CASSPRGGYGYTF
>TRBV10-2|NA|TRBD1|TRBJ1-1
TGCGCCAGCAGGGGACAGTCGAACACTGAAGCTTTCTTT
CASRGQSNTEAFF
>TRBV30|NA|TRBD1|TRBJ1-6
TGTGCCTGGAGTGGGGGACAGGGTTTACCCCTCCACTTT
CAWSGGQGLPLHF
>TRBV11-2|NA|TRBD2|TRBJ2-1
TGTGCCAGCAGCTACCAGCGGGGGGCCTACAATGAGCAGTTCTTC
CASSYQRGAYNEQFF
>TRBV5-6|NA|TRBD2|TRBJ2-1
TGTGCCAGCAGCCCCGATAGCGGGAGTAGCTACAATGAGCAGTTCTTC
CASSPDSGSSYNEQFF
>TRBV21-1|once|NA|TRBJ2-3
TGTGCCAGCAGCCCCTCAGGACGCCCCTCCACAGATACGCAGTATTTT
CASSPSGRPSTDTQYF
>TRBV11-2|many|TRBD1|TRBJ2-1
TGTGCCAGCAGCTTAAACAGGGGTGGTGAGCAGTTCTTC
CASSLNRGGEQFF
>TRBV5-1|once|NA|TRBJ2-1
TGCGCCAGCACTCCGGACAGCGTATACAATGAGCAGTTCTTC
CASTPDSVYNEQFF
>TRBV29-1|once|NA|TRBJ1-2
TGCAGCGTGGCCGGGACGGCCTATGGCTACACCTTC
CSVAGTAYGYTF
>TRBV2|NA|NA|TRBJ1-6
TGTGCCAGCAGTGGTTTGTCCTGGACAGCACCCTCCTATAATTCACCCCTCCACTTT
CASSGLSWTAPSYNSPLHF
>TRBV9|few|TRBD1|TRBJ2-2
TGTGCCAGCAGCGTAGTGGGGACAGGGGCGACCGGGGAGCTGTTTTTT
CASSVVGTGATGELFF
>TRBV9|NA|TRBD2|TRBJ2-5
TGTGCCAGCAGCACGACGGGACTAGCAAACCAAGAGACCCAGTACTTC
CASSTTGLANQETQYF
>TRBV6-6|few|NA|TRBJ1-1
TGTGCCAGCAGTTACTCGGTCAGGACAGCTCCAGAAGCTTTCTTT
CASSYSVRTAPEAFF
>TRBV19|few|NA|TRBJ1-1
TGTGCCACACTCCTGGAGCGGGGGGGCACTGAAGCTTTCTTT
CATLLERGGTEAFF
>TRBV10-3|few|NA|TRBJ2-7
TGTGCCATCAGTGAGTCGGGGTACGAGCAGTACTTC
CAISESGYEQYF
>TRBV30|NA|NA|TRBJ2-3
TGTGCCTGGAGTATAGGGGGAATAGGTAGCACAGATACGCAGTATTTT
CAWSIGGIGSTDTQYF
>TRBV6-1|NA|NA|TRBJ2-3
TGTGCCAGCAGTGAAGTGAAGGAGGGGCTCTATGTAGATACGCAGTATTTT
CASSEVKEGLYVDTQYF
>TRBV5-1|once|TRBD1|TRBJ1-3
TGCGCCAGCAGCAGGGCCCCGACAGGGGGTACATTTCTCTCTGGAAACACCATATATTTT
CASSRAPTGGTFLSGNTIYF
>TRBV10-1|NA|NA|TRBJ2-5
TGCGCCAGCAGTGAGGGGACACTACAAGAGACCCAGTACTTC
CASSEGTLQETQYF